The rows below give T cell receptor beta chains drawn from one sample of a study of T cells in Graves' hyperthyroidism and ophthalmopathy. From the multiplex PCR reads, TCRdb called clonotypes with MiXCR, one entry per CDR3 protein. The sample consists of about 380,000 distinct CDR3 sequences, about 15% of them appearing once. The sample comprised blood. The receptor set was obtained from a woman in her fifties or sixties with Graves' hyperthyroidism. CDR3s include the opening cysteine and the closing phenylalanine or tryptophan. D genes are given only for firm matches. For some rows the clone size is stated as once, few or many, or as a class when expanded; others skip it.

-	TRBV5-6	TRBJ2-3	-	CASSLQGSSTDTQYF	TGTGCCAGCAGCTTACAGGGATCTAGCACAGATACGCAGTATTTT
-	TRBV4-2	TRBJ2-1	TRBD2	CASSQEWTSGRHEQFF	TGTGCCAGCAGCCAAGAGTGGACTAGCGGGAGACATGAGCAGTTCTTC
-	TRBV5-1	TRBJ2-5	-	CASNRDHNQETQYF	TGCGCCAGCAACCGCGACCATAATCAAGAGACCCAGTACTTC
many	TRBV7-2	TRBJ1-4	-	CASSLGGQGSNEKLFF	TGTGCCAGCAGCTTAGGTGGGCAGGGTTCTAATGAAAAACTGTTTTTT
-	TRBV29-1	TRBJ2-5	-	CSVENRAGETQYF	TGCAGCGTTGAAAACAGGGCGGGGGAGACCCAGTACTTC
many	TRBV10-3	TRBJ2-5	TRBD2	CAISSGLAGETQYF	TGTGCCATCAGTTCCGGACTAGCGGGAGAGACCCAGTACTTC
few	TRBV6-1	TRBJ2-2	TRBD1	CASSPTGSGELFF	TGTGCCAGCTCCCCGACAGGGTCCGGGGAGCTGTTTTTT
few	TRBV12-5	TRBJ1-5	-	CASGLYSNQPQHF	TGTGCTAGTGGTTTGTACAGCAATCAGCCCCAGCATTTT
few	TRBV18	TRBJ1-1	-	CASSPQSGEAFF	TGTGCCAGCTCACCACAGTCTGGGGAAGCTTTCTTT
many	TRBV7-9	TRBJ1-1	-	CASSLELAEAFF	TGTGCCAGCAGCTTAGAATTGGCTGAAGCTTTCTTT
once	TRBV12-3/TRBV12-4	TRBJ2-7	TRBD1	CASSVRDRDYEQYF	TGTGCCAGCAGCGTCCGGGACAGAGACTACGAGCAGTACTTC
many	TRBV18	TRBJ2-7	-	CASSPGTNYEQYF	TGTGCCAGCTCACCCGGGACAAACTACGAGCAGTACTTC
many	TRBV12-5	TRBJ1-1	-	CASGSGWRNTEAFF	TGTGCTAGTGGTTCGGGTTGGAGGAACACTGAAGCTTTCTTT
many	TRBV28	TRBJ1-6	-	CASNIDLSPLHF	TGTGCCAGCAATATCGACCTCTCACCCCTCCACTTT
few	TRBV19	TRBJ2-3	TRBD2	CASRAGVRIRPDTQYF	TGTGCCAGTAGAGCGGGAGTTAGGATTAGGCCAGATACGCAGTATTTT
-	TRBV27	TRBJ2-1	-	CASLNPPHNEQFF	TGTGCCAGCCTTAACCCCCCACACAATGAGCAGTTCTTC
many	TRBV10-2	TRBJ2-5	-	CASSESRGTPWMETQYF	TGCGCCAGCAGTGAGTCGAGGGGGACTCCCTGGATGGAGACCCAGTACTTC
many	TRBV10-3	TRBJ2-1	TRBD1	CAIKGQAGLGEQFF	TGTGCCATCAAGGGACAGGCCGGGTTAGGTGAGCAGTTCTTC
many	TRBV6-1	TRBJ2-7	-	CASSEGPASSQQYF	TGTGCCAGCAGTGAAGGCCCAGCTTCATCCCAGCAGTACTTC
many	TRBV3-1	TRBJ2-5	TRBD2	CASSQRLAAYQETQYF	TGTGCCAGCAGCCAAAGACTAGCAGCGTACCAAGAGACCCAGTACTTC
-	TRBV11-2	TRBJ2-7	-	CASSSPWGEQYF	TGTGCCAGCAGCTCCCCCTGGGGCGAGCAGTACTTC
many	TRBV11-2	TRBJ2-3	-	CASSFTDDTDTQYF	TGTGCCAGCAGCTTTACGGACGACACAGATACGCAGTATTTT
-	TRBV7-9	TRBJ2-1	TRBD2	CASSLLGLAGGSEQFF	TGTGCCAGCAGCTTGTTGGGACTAGCGGGAGGTAGTGAGCAGTTCTTC
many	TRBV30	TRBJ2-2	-	CAWSRESGELFF	TGTGCCTGGAGTCGAGAGTCTGGGGAGCTGTTTTTT
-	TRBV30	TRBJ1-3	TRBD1	CAWSRDRGQNTIYF	TGTGCCTGGAGCCGGGACAGGGGACAAAACACCATATATTTT
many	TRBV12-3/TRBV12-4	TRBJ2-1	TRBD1	CASTKEGGGHNEQFF	TGTGCCAGCACCAAGGAAGGGGGCGGGCACAATGAGCAGTTCTTC
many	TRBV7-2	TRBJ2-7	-	CASSAQGGTYEQYF	TGTGCCAGCAGCGCGCAGGGGGGGACCTACGAGCAGTACTTC
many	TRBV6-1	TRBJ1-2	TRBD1	CASSPGQANYGYTF	TGTGCCAGCAGCCCCGGACAGGCTAACTATGGCTACACCTTC
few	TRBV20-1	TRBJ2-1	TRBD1	CSARITNDRVTYNEQFF	TGCAGTGCTAGAATTACTAATGACAGGGTTACCTACAATGAGCAGTTCTTC
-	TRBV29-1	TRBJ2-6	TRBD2	CSVVTSAPYSGANVLTF	TGCAGCGTTGTTACTAGCGCGCCCTACTCTGGGGCCAACGTCCTGACTTTC
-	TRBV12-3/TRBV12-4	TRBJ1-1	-	CASRRDLGSTEAFF	TGTGCCAGCAGGCGCGACTTGGGGTCCACTGAAGCTTTCTTT
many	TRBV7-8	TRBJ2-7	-	CASSTDTSSYEQYF	TGTGCCAGCAGCACCGACACCAGCTCCTACGAGCAGTACTTC
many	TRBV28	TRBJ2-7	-	CASISGTYSSYEQYF	TGTGCCAGCATATCCGGGACATACTCCTCCTACGAGCAGTACTTC
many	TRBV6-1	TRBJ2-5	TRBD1	CASTKPDRGVETQYF	TGTGCCAGCACCAAACCCGACAGGGGAGTCGAGACCCAGTACTTC
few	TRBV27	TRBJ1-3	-	CASSLSRGGNTIYF	TGTGCCAGCAGTTTATCCAGAGGTGGAAACACCATATATTTT
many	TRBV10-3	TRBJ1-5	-	CAISESRGQPQHF	TGTGCCATCAGTGAAAGCCGGGGTCAGCCCCAGCATTTT
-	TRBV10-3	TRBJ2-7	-	CAISGGDPSYEQYF	TGTGCCATCAGTGGAGGGGATCCCTCCTACGAGCAGTACTTC
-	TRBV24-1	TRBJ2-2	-	CATSDLAGLHTGELFF	TGTGCCACCAGTGATTTGGCGGGCCTGCACACCGGGGAGCTGTTTTTT
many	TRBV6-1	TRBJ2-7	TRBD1	CASSEALGQGYEQYF	TGTGCCAGCAGTGAAGCCCTGGGACAGGGCTACGAGCAGTACTTC